The clone carrying this T cell receptor (beta chain) was picked up one time. This record comes from a study of shared clonotypes between healthy human individuals. Trimming shortened V by 2 bases and J by 3 bases, and 14 bases separated the two germline ends. Germline lookup yields CDR1 SGHAT and CDR2 FQNNGV. The CDR3 has 16 residues. The data were produced by immunoSEQ multiplex PCR, yet TCRdb's version contains in-frame clones alone and is incomplete. The sample yields 2 million to 2.5 million clones, more than 80% seen once. This TCR derives from a man between 18 and 35 years old in good health. Some clones in this sample may be carry-over from other donors' samples. The V and J genes are TRBV11-2 and TRBJ2-1; maybe TRBD1 (6 bases). The sequenced sample was naive CD4+ T cells from PBMCs. Subset denoted: CD45RA+ positively selected. The CDR3 spells CASSLRPRTDYNEQFF. The DNA of the CDR3 is TGTGCCAGCAGCTTACGCCCTCGGACAGACTACAATGAGCAGTTCTTC.